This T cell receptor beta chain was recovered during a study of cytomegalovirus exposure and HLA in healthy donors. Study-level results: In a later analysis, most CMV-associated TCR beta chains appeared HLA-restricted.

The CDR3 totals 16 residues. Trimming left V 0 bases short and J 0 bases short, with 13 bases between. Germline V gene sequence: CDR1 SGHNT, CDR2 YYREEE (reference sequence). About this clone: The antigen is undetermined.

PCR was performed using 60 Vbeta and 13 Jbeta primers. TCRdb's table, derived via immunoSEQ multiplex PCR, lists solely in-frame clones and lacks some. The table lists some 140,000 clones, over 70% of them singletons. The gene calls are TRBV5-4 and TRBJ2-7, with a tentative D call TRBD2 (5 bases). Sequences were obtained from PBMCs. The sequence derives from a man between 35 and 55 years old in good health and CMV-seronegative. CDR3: CASSLAAVGASYEQYF. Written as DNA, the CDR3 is TGTGCCAGCAGCTTGGCCGCGGTGGGAGCCTCCTACGAGCAGTACTTC.